This entry lists 10 T cell receptor beta chains sequenced from one sample in a study of blood T cell repertoires in COVID-19. Method: immunoSEQ multiplex PCR; TCRdb's copy keeps in-frame clones and lacks some. The sample yields a few hundred thousand clones, less than 90% seen once. The specimen was peripheral blood. The receptors come from a man aged 25 to 40 with active or convalescent COVID-19.

This clone was detected only a few times. The chain uses TRBV10-3 and TRBJ2-1; 9 positions match TRBD1. Germline V CDR1 and CDR2: ENHRY, SYGVKD. CDR3 size: 14 residues. With V trimmed by 6 bases and J by 7 bases, 7 bases remained unmatched. The CDR3 bases are TGTGCCATCAGGGCCGACAGGGGGGTTAATGAGCAGTTCTTC. Translating gives CAIRADRGVNEQFF.

This chain uses TRBV4-3 with TRBJ1-2, with 10 bases lining up with TRBD1. From germline, CDR1 is LGHNA and CDR2 YSLEER. This CDR3 comprises 15 residues. The V segment lost 0 bases and the J segment 4 bases; nucleotides outside the gene matches: 2. Here the CDR3 reads CASSQEGTGVYGYTF. The CDR3 nucleotides are TGCGCCAGCAGCCAAGAGGGGACAGGGGTCTATGGCTACACCTTC.

This chain connects TRBV27 to TRBJ2-7; 9 nucleotides line up with TRBD1. This CDR3 has 12 amino acids. The germline gives CDR1 MNHEY, CDR2 SMNVEV (reference sequence). J gave up 6 bases and V 7 bases, and 4 bases lay outside the gene matches. The CDR3 sequence is CASKQGASEQYF. The CDR3 DNA reads TGTGCCAGCAAACAGGGGGCGAGCGAGCAGTACTTC.

This rearrangement joins TRBV5-5 to TRBJ2-2; maybe TRBD1 (5 bases). The V end lost 3 bases, the J end lost 1 base, and 10 bases lay between the germline ends. CDR3 length: 15 residues. CDR1 is SGHKS and CDR2 is YYEKEE in the germline V gene (reference sequence). CDR3 sequence (DNA): TGTGCCAGCAGCTGGACCCAGGGGAACACCGGGGAGCTGTTTTTT. Translating gives CASSWTQGNTGELFF.

V gene TRBV5-1 combines with J gene TRBJ1-1, with 9 bases aligning to TRBD1. Germline loops: CDR1 SGHRS, CDR2 YFSETQ. The CDR3 is 14 residues long. V gave up 4 bases and J gave up 4 bases; unmatched junction bases: 5. This CDR3 reads CASSPQGASTEAFF. CDR3 DNA: TGCGCCAGCAGCCCACAGGGGGCGAGCACTGAAGCTTTCTTT.

This clone appeared a few times. The chain links TRBV2 to TRBJ1-2, with 11 bases aligning to TRBD1. With V trimmed by 9 bases and J by 6 bases, 3 bases remained unmatched. The CDR3 loop spans 12 amino acids. Germline V CDR1 and CDR2: SNHLY, FYNNEI. CDR3 amino acids: CARDRGLHGYTF. The CDR3 coding sequence is TGTGCCAGGGACAGGGGGCTTCATGGCTACACCTTC.

The chain uses TRBV4-2 and TRBJ2-3; D not resolved. The CDR3 has 13 residues. V gave up 0 bases and J gave up 2 bases, with 3 bases separating them. Per the germline V gene, CDR1 is LGHNA and CDR2 is YNFKEQ. The CDR3 DNA reads as TGTGCCAGCAGCCAAGACCTCACAGATACGCAGTATTTT. This encodes CASSQDLTDTQYF.

V gene TRBV11-2 combines with J gene TRBJ2-7, with D possibly being TRBD2 (5 bases). Trimming took 2 bases from V and 7 from J, leaving 9 bases between them. The germline CDR1 and CDR2 sequences are SGHAT and FQNNGV. This CDR3 region has 12 residues. The CDR3 loop is CASSLSGGEQYF. The CDR3 nucleotides are TGTGCCAGCAGCTTAAGCGGCGGGGAGCAGTACTTC.

This clone was observed a single time. This sequence joins TRBV7-9 and TRBJ1-3; 10 bases are a match to TRBD1. V was clipped by 5 bases and J by 4 bases; unmatched bases: 8. Germline assignment: CDR1 SEHNR and CDR2 FQNEAQ (reference sequence). The CDR3 sequence is 16 residues long. CDR3 sequence (DNA): TGTGCCAGCAGCCCAGGGACAGGGGTATTGGGAAACACCATATATTTT. It translates to CASSPGTGVLGNTIYF.

V and J are TRBV5-1 and TRBJ2-3; 8 bases are shared with TRBD2. The CDR3 has 15 residues. Germline CDR1 is SGHRS and CDR2 is YFSETQ. V was pared by 1 base and J by 0 bases, with 1 base of the junction left unmatched. DNA for the CDR3: TGCGCCAGCAGCTTGACTAGCGGTAGCACAGATACGCAGTATTTT. It codes for CASSLTSGSTDTQYF.